This T cell receptor (beta chain) was captured in a study of T cells in Graves' hyperthyroidism and ophthalmopathy. Findings and limits, study-wide: A model of 13 V-J features distinguished ophthalmopathy from stable hyperthyroidism.

This clonotype was recorded many times. No antigen is known for it. Researchers amplified the TCR beta CDR3 regions from RNA transcripts. TCR CDR3 underwent first-round RT-PCR with the HTBI primer set. Each CDR3 protein is one row after TCRdb ran MiXCR on the multiplex PCR reads. The profile shows roughly 350,000 distinct CDR3 sequences, 11% to 15% of them singletons. The TCR was taken from a woman in her 30s with Graves' hyperthyroidism. Sample: blood.

In DNA form, the CDR3 reads TGCAGCGTTGAAGGGACAGGGGGGGGCTACGAGCAGTACTTC. Protein product: CSVEGTGGGYEQYF. This chain links TRBV29-1 with TRBJ2-7, with 10 positions matching TRBD1. There are 14 residues in the CDR3. The germline V gene has CDR1 SQVTM and CDR2 ANQGSEA. The junction had 3 bases not matched to a gene; V was cut back by 1 base and J by 3 bases.